This T cell receptor beta chain came from a study of identical twins. About this clonotype: The antigen is undetermined.

Study-wide results and caveats: Part of the zero-insertion signal could reflect confounding by invariant MAIT and iNKT cells. Insertions were fewer in abundant cord blood beta clonotypes, whereas memory repertoires showed none of this pattern.

TCRdb recomputed calls from the 5' RACE reads with MiXCR, one row per CDR3 protein. The repertoire consists of roughly 630,000 distinct CDR3 sequences, with roughly 6.6% occurring once and the leading ten covering 1.6%. The data were also submitted as part of a second study, on yellow fever vaccine responses in identical twins.

Sequencing was carried out using PBMCs. The receptor's source is a young woman in good health.

In DNA, the CDR3 is TGCAGTGCTAGGAGCAGCACAAATCAGCCCCAGCATTTT. Protein product: CSARSSTNQPQHF. The rearrangement joins TRBV20-1 to TRBJ1-5; D uncertain. Per germline, CDR1 DFQATT and CDR2 SNEGSKA (reference sequence). V gave up 3 bases and J gave up 4 bases, with 10 bases separating them. The CDR3 sequence is 13 residues long.